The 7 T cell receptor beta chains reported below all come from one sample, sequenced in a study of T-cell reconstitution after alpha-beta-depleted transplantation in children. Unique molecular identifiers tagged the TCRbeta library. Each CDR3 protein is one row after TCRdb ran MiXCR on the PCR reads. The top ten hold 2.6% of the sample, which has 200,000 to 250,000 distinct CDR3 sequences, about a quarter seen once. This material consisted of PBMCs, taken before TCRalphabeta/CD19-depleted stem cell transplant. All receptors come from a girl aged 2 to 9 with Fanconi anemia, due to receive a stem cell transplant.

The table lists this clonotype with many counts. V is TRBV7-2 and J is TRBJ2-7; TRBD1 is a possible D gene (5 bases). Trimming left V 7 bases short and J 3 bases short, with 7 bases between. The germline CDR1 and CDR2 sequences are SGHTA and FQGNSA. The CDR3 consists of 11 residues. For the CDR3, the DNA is TGTGCCAGCAAGACAGTCTACGAGCAGTACTTC. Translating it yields CASKTVYEQYF.

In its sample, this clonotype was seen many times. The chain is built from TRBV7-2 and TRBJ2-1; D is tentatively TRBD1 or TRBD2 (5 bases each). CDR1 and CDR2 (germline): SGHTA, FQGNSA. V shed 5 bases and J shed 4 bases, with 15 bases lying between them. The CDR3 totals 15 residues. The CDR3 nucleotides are TGTGCCAGCAGCACGGGACCACCACGATACAATGAGCAGTTCTTC. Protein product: CASSTGPPRYNEQFF.

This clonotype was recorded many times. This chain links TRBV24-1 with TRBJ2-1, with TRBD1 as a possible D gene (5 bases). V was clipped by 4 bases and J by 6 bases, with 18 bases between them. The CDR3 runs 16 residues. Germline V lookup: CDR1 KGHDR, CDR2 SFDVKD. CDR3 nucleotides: TGTGCCACCAGTGACCGAACAGGAAATTCCATCAATGAGCAGTTCTTC. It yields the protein CATSDRTGNSINEQFF.

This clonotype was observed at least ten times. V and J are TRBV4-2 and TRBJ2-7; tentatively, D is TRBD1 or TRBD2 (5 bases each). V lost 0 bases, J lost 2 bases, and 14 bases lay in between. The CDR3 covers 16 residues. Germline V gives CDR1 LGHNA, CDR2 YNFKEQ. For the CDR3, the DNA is TGTGCCAGCAGCCAAGAGTCCGGGGCTGTTACCTACGAGCAGTACTTC. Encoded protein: CASSQESGAVTYEQYF.

In DNA, the CDR3 is TGCGCCAGCGCCTCCGGGACTGTCGCCACAGATACGCAGTATTTT. Protein: CASASGTVATDTQYF. The chain joins TRBV5-1 to TRBJ2-3; the D gene is possibly TRBD2 (6 bases). The CDR3 covers 15 residues. V was pared by 7 bases and J by 2 bases, with 17 bases between. Germline-derived CDR1 and CDR2 are SGHRS and YFSETQ.

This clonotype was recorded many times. The CDR3 protein is CASSEFGTAYNEQFF. The CDR3 coding sequence is TGTGCCAGCAGTGAATTTGGGACAGCCTACAATGAGCAGTTCTTC. The V call is TRBV6-1, the J call TRBJ2-1; 7 bases line up with TRBD1. V trimming: 2 bases; J trimming: 2 bases; junction bases outside the gene matches: 3. The germline gives CDR1 MNHNS, CDR2 SASEGT. The CDR3 loop spans 15 amino acids.

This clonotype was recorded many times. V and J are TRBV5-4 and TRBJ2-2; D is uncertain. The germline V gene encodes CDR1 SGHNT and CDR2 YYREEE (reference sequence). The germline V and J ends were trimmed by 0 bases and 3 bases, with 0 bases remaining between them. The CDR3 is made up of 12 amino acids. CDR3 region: CASSLDTGELFF. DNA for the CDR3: TGTGCCAGCAGCTTGGACACCGGGGAGCTGTTTTTT.